This section outlines one TCR beta chain sequence together with its context. Authors' methods: Estimation of nucleated cell counts was performed using reference gene primer amplification. Repertoires were generated with immunoSEQ multiplex PCR, while TCRdb's copy carries only in-frame clones and drops some. That table furnishes V, J and clone size, whereas the DNA furnished D and trimming. The sample includes about 74,000 clones, more than 75% of them seen just once. The sample is drawn from a study of blood T cell repertoires in COVID-19. The overall study: Whether acute or convalescent, the COVID-19 samples came from the United States, Italy and Spain. Sample material is recorded as cDNA or gDNA derived from T cells, B-cell-depleted T cells, or PBMCs.

The sample taken for sequencing was peripheral blood. The clonotype comes from a human donor in a cohort sampled during active COVID-19.

CDR3: CASSNHRDISEKLFF. CDR3 in DNA: TGTGCCAGCAGCAACCACCGGGACATCAGTGAAAAACTGTTTTTT. The chain links TRBV21-1 to TRBJ1-4; the DNA was not compared with TRBD1, the D call given in the table. TRBV21-1 is noted as a pseudogene. CDR3 size: 15 residues.